This TCR beta chain originates from a study of T cells in Graves' hyperthyroidism and ophthalmopathy. This clonotype was recorded at least ten times. RNA transcripts gave rise to amplified TCR beta CDR3 regions. The primer set for the first-round RT-PCR of the TCR CDR3 was HTBI. TCRdb re-called the multiplex PCR reads with MiXCR, one entry per CDR3 protein. This sample has 480,000 or so distinct CDR3 sequences, with around 15% found just once. CDR3 size: 15 residues. V was trimmed by 6 bases and J by 0 bases, leaving 12 bases between them. Germline V gives CDR1 LNHDA, CDR2 SQIVND (reference sequence). This receptor was obtained from a woman aged 18-30 years with Graves' hyperthyroidism. The chain combines TRBV19 with TRBJ2-1; D ambiguous. The sequenced material came from blood. The CDR3 protein is CASSQTWSSYNEQFF. CDR3 nucleotide sequence: TGTGCCAGTAGCCAGACCTGGAGCTCCTACAATGAGCAGTTCTTC.